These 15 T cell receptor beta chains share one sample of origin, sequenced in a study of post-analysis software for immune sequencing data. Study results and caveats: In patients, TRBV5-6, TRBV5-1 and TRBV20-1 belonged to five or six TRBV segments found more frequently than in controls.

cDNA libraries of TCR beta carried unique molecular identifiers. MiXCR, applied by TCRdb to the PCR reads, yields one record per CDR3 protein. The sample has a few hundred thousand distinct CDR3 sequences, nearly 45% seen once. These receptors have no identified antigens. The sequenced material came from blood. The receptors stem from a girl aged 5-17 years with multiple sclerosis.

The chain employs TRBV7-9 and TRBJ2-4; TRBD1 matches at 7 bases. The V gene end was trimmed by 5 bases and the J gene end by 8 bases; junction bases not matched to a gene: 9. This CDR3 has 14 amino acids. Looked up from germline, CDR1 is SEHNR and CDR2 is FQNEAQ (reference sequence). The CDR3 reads CASSQTGVSDIQYF. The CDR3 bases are TGTGCCAGCAGCCAAACAGGGGTCTCGGACATTCAGTACTTC.

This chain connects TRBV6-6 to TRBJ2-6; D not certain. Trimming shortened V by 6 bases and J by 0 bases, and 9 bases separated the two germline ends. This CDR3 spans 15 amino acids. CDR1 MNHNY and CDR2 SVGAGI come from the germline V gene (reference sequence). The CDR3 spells CASRQDNSGANVLTF. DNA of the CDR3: TGTGCCAGCAGGCAAGATAACTCTGGGGCCAACGTCCTGACTTTC.

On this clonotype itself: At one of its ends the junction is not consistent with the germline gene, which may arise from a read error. CDR3 region: CSTSADSYEQYF. The DNA of the CDR3 is TGCAGTACTAGCGCCGACTCCTACGAGCAGTACTTC. V usage is TRBV20-1 and J usage is TRBJ2-7; 7 bases are shared with TRBD2. Germline-derived CDR1 and CDR2 are DFQATT and SNEGSKA (reference sequence). The CDR3 has 12 amino acids.

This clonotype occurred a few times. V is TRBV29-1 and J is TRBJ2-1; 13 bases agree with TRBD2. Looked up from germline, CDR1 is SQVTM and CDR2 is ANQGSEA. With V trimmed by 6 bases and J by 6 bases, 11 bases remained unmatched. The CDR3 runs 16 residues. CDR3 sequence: CSVDGTSGATINEQFF. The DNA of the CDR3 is TGCAGCGTAGACGGGACTAGCGGGGCGACCATCAATGAGCAGTTCTTC.

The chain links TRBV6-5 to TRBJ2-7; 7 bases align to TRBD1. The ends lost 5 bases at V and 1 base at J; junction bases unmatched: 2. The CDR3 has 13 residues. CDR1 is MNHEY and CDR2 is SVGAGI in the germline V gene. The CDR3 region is CASSQQGSYEQYF. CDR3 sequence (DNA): TGTGCCAGCAGTCAACAGGGGTCCTACGAGCAGTACTTC.

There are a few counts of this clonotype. CDR3 residues: CSAPRQTSYEQYF. The CDR3 bases are TGCAGTGCTCCGAGACAGACCTCCTACGAGCAGTACTTC. This chain links TRBV20-1 with TRBJ2-7; D may be TRBD1 (5 bases). Germline CDR1 and CDR2: DFQATT and SNEGSKA (reference sequence). V was shortened by 5 bases and J by 0 bases, with 11 bases between the two germline ends. This CDR3 contains 13 residues.

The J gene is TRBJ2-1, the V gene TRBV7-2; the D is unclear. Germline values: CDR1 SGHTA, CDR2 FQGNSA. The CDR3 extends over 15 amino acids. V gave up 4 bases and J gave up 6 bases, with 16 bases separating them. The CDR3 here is CASSSYLLGPNEQFF. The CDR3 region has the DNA TGTGCCAGCAGCTCATATCTCCTAGGACCCAATGAGCAGTTCTTC.

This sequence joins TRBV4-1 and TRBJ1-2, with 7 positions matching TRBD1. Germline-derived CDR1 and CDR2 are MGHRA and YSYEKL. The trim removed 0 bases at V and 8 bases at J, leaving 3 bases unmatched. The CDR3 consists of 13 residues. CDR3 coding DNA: TGCGCCAGCAGCCAAGATCAGGGGGACGGCTACACCTTC. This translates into CASSQDQGDGYTF.

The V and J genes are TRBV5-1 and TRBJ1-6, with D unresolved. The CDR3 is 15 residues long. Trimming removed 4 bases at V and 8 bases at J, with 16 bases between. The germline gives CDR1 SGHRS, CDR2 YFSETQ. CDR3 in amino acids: CASSRTVQLDSPLHF. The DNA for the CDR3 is TGCGCCAGCAGCCGGACGGTTCAGTTGGATTCACCCCTCCACTTT.

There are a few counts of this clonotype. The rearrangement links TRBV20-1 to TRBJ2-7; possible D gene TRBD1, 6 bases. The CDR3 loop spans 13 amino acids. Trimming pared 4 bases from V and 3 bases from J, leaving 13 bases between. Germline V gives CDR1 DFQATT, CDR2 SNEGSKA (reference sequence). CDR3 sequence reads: CSAIHREGYEQYF. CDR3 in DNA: TGCAGTGCTATCCACAGGGAAGGCTACGAGCAGTACTTC.

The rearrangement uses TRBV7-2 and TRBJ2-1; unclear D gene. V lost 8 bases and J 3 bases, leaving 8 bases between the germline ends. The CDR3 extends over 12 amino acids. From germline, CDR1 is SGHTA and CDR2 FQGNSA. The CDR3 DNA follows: TGTGCCAGCGACTCGGACTACAATGAGCAGTTCTTC. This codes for CASDSDYNEQFF.

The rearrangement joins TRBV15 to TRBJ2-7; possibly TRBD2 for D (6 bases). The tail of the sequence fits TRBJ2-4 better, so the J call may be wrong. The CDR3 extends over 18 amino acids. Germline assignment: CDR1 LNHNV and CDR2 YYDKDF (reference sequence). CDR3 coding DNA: TGTGCCACCAGCAGAGCGACGGCAGGAGGGACGAATTGGGACATTCAGTACTTC. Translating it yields CATSRATAGGTNWDIQYF.

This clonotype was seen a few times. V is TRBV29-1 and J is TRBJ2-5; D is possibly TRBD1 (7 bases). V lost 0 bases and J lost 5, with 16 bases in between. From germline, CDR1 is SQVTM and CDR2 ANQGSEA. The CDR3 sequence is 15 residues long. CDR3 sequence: CSVEDRQGGRETQYF. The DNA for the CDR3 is TGCAGCGTTGAAGATCGGCAGGGGGGACGCGAGACCCAGTACTTC.

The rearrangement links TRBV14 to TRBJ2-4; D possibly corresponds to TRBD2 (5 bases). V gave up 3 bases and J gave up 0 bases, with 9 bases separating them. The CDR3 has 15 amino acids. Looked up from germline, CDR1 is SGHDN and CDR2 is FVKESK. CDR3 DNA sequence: TGTGCCAGCAGCCAGGACTGGACAGCCAAAAACATTCAGTACTTC. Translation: CASSQDWTAKNIQYF.

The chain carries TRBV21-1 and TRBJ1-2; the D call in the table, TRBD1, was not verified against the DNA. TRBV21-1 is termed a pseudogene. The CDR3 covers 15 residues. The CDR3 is CASSKARDVYYGYTF. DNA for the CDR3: TGTGCCAGCAGCAAAGCGCGGGACGTTTACTATGGCTACACCTTC.